Listed here are 9 T cell receptor beta chains from one sample, sequenced in a study of CD8 T cells in ankylosing spondylitis. Using its own MiXCR run on the 5' RACE reads, TCRdb lists one record per CDR3 protein. Of tens of thousands of distinct CDR3 sequences detected, 15% to 20% appear once; the ten largest clones hold roughly 45%. The sequenced material came from blood. The receptor set was obtained from a male donor with ankylosing spondylitis or in good health (not recorded which).

The chain employs TRBV30 and TRBJ2-2, with D perhaps TRBD1 (5 bases). The germline gives CDR1 GTSNPN, CDR2 SVGIG (reference sequence). V was pared by 4 bases and J by 3 bases, with 12 bases between. This CDR3 region has 14 residues. In nucleotides, the CDR3 is TGTGCCTGGACAGGGAATTACGACACCGGGGAGCTGTTTTTT. Amino acids: CAWTGNYDTGELFF.

The CDR3 here is CASSSGTKKDEQFF. The CDR3 DNA reads TGTGCCAGCAGCTCTGGGACGAAGAAGGATGAGCAGTTCTTC. This chain connects TRBV9 to TRBJ2-1, with D perhaps TRBD1 or TRBD2 (5 bases each). This CDR3 spans 14 amino acids. CDR1 SGDLS and CDR2 YYNGEE come from the germline V gene. The ends were cut back, 4 bases at V and 8 bases at J, with 16 bases in the middle.

This clonotype was observed a few times. The chain carries TRBV7-9 and TRBJ2-1; D ambiguous. CDR3 length: 17 amino acids. Trimming left V 6 bases short and J 4 bases short, with 22 bases between. The germline gives CDR1 SEHNR, CDR2 FQNEAQ (reference sequence). In DNA, the CDR3 is TGTGCCAGCAGTCTTGACCCCGCGGAGCAAATATACAATGAGCAGTTCTTC. Residues: CASSLDPAEQIYNEQFF.

This clonotype occurred a few times. The chain has TRBV12-3 or TRBV12-4 and TRBJ1-5, with D hard to call. The CDR3 length is 15 residues. The V and J ends lost 3 bases and 0 bases respectively, with 9 bases between them. CDR3: CASSFGKNSNQPQHF. The CDR3 region has the DNA TGTGCCAGCAGTTTTGGAAAAAATAGCAATCAGCCCCAGCATTTT.

This clonotype was counted once. The chain links TRBV7-2 to TRBJ2-3; no definite D call. The V end lost 2 bases, the J end lost 0 bases, and 6 bases lay between the germline ends. The CDR3 consists of 14 residues. In germline, CDR1 is SGHTA, CDR2 FQGNSA. For the CDR3, the DNA is TGTGCCAGCAGCTTATACGGTAGCACAGATACGCAGTATTTT. Translating it yields CASSLYGSTDTQYF.

By its share, this clonotype is hyperexpanded. The chain uses TRBV3-2 and TRBJ2-7; the D call TRBD1 from the table was never checked on the DNA. TRBV3-2 is a documented pseudogene. The CDR3 totals 14 residues. CDR3 residues: CASSVPGAPYEQYF. The CDR3 nucleotides are TGTGCCAGCAGCGTCCCGGGAGCGCCCTACGAGCAGTACTTC.

This chain links TRBV11-2 with TRBJ2-1; D ambiguous. The CDR3 runs 12 residues. Trimming took off 6 bases at V and 6 bases at J, with 9 bases between the two ends. Germline V CDR1 and CDR2: SGHAT, FQNNGV. Here the CDR3 reads CASSSNRNEQFF. CDR3 DNA: TGTGCCAGCAGTAGCAACCGCAATGAGCAGTTCTTC.

This clonotype was recorded many times. The gene calls are TRBV20-1 and TRBJ2-7; TRBD2 might be the D (6 bases). Germline V lookup: CDR1 DFQATT, CDR2 SNEGSKA (reference sequence). Trimming stripped 0 bases from V and 4 bases from J, with 13 bases between. The CDR3 runs to 14 residues. CDR3 loop: CSARDSGTEYEQYV. CDR3 in DNA: TGCAGTGCTAGAGATTCCGGGACTGAATACGAGCAGTACGTC.

Only a few counts were recorded for this clonotype. The chain has TRBV6-5 and TRBJ2-1, with 9 bases lining up with TRBD1. V was clipped by 6 bases and J by 7 bases; unmatched bases: 7. The CDR3 consists of 14 residues. The germline gives CDR1 MNHEY, CDR2 SVGAGI. The chain's CDR3 is CASRGQGRENEQFF. The CDR3 nucleotides read TGTGCCAGCAGAGGACAGGGGAGGGAGAATGAGCAGTTCTTC.